This record concerns one T cell receptor (beta chain) sequence. This CDR3 is 16 amino acids long. CDR1 and CDR2 from the germline V gene are ENHRY and SYGVKD. Trimming pared 0 bases from V and 5 bases from J, leaving 14 bases between. MiXCR, applied by TCRdb to the 5' RACE reads, yields one record per CDR3 protein. The sample includes roughly 56,000 distinct CDR3 sequences, about 31% seen only once; the top ten take about 2.3%. This TCR derives from a female donor with breast cancer. This chain links TRBV10-3 with TRBJ1-5, with a possible D match to TRBD1 (6 bases). Sequencing used tumor-infiltrating naive CD4+ T cells sorted from the breast tumor. As to subset: naive CD4+ T cells, CD4+CD45RA+CD25-. The CDR3 protein is CAISESTRGADQPQHF. For the CDR3, the DNA is TGTGCCATCAGTGAGTCGACTCGGGGGGCTGATCAGCCCCAGCATTTT.